The next 16 T cell receptor beta chains were all read from a single sample in a study of patients and donors after allogeneic stem cell transplantation (dated by TCRdb to the early 2020s). Library preparation was by RT-PCR. Sequenced using a NextSeq 550. The public reads were quality trimmed at Q25 with fastp and then assembled into clones with MiXCR by TCRdb, keeping productive beta chains. Merged by CDR3 protein, the rows form single entries marked with the most common genes and DNA. The sample records under 30,000 distinct CDR3 sequences, roughly 7.3% of which are singletons. Roughly 50% of the sample is taken by the ten largest. Source material: blood, either unsorted or a sorted T cell fraction (not recorded which). The receptors originated from a human donor who was either an allogeneic HSCT recipient or a stem cell or donor lymphocyte infusion donor (not recorded which). It is not recorded whose cells these are; they may come from a transplant donor.

This clonotype was counted many times. This rearrangement joins TRBV7-9 to TRBJ1-2; D possibly corresponds to TRBD1 (5 bases). Trimming took 4 bases from V and 3 from J, leaving 12 bases between them. The CDR3 has 14 amino acids. CDR1 is SEHNR, CDR2 FQNEAQ, per germline (reference sequence). The CDR3 sequence is CASSSRQRDYGYTF. For the CDR3, the DNA is TGTGCCAGCAGCTCTAGACAGCGGGACTATGGCTACACCTTC.

This clonotype has a count of ten or more. The rearrangement joins TRBV12-3 or TRBV12-4 to TRBJ1-1; D is possibly TRBD1 (5 bases). Trimming removed 5 bases at V and 4 bases at J, with 8 bases between. This CDR3 is built from 12 residues. The chain's CDR3 is CASSKGTTEAFF. The CDR3 nucleotides are TGTGCCAGCAGTAAAGGGACCACTGAAGCTTTCTTT.

This clonotype was counted a few times. This chain uses TRBV5-5 with TRBJ2-7; D call uncertain. From germline, CDR1 is SGHKS and CDR2 YYEKEE (reference sequence). Trimming pared 0 bases from V and 1 base from J, leaving 11 bases between. The CDR3 totals 15 residues. CDR3 coding DNA: TGTGCCAGCAGCTTGGCCGCAACGGAATCCTACGAGCAGTACTTC. Its protein product is CASSLAATESYEQYF.

This clonotype was observed many times. The J gene is TRBJ2-3, the V gene TRBV10-1; D not certain. The CDR3 loop spans 18 amino acids. Trimming shortened V by 3 bases and J by 0 bases, and 19 bases separated the two germline ends. Per germline, CDR1 WNHNN and CDR2 SYGVQD (reference sequence). CDR3 loop: CASSDGLVGVGSTDTQYF. The CDR3, as DNA: TGCGCCAGCAGTGATGGGCTAGTTGGTGTTGGGAGCACAGATACGCAGTATTTT.

In its sample, this clonotype was seen many times. At one end, the junction sequence differs from germline, possibly due to a read error. This chain links TRBV20-1 with TRBJ2-5; 14 bases line up with TRBD2. CDR1 DFQATT and CDR2 SNEGSKA come from the germline V gene (reference sequence). The CDR3 consists of 15 residues. CDR3 sequence: CSVRLAGGPGETQYF. The CDR3 region has the DNA TGCAGTGTTAGACTAGCGGGAGGGCCTGGAGAGACCCAGTACTTC.

The V call is TRBV20-1, the J call TRBJ2-1; TRBD2 matches at 9 bases. V trimming: 3 bases; J trimming: 4 bases; junction bases outside the gene matches: 4. The CDR3 covers 14 residues. Germline CDR1 and CDR2: DFQATT and SNEGSKA (reference sequence). CDR3 loop: CSASWTSEYNEQFF. The DNA for the CDR3 is TGCAGTGCTAGTTGGACTAGCGAGTACAATGAGCAGTTCTTC.

The chain has TRBV20-1 and TRBJ2-5, with a possible D match to TRBD2 (5 bases). Germline V gene data show CDR1 as DFQATT and CDR2 as SNEGSKA (reference sequence). V lost 5 bases, J lost 5 bases, and 24 bases lay in between. The CDR3 is made up of 16 amino acids. For the CDR3, the DNA is TGCAGTGCTGGAAGGGTCGGCTCGGAAACGGGGGAGACCCAGTACTTC. Its translation: CSAGRVGSETGETQYF.

Many counts were recorded for this clonotype. The chain links TRBV5-1 to TRBJ2-1; D may be TRBD2 (6 bases). Germline V lookup: CDR1 SGHRS, CDR2 YFSETQ. The CDR3 is 15 residues long. V was trimmed by 6 bases and J by 7 bases, leaving 20 bases between them. In nucleotides, the CDR3 is TGCGCCAGCAACCAGGGTGTGGGGGGAGTAAATGAGCAGTTCTTC. It translates to CASNQGVGGVNEQFF.

This clonotype was found many times. This chain's CDR3 is CASSWGLDPSTDTQYF. Written as DNA, the CDR3 is TGTGCCAGCAGCTGGGGACTTGATCCTAGCACAGATACGCAGTATTTT. This rearrangement joins TRBV7-9 to TRBJ2-3; TRBD2 is a possible D gene (6 bases). The CDR3 consists of 16 residues. Trimming shortened V by 4 bases and J by 0 bases, and 14 bases separated the two germline ends. The germline gives CDR1 SEHNR, CDR2 FQNEAQ (reference sequence).

This clonotype was counted at least ten times. The chain couples TRBV9 to TRBJ1-6, with D possibly matching TRBD1 (5 bases). Per germline, CDR1 SGDLS and CDR2 YYNGEE. Trimming left V 2 bases short and J 5 bases short, with 11 bases between. The CDR3 consists of 15 residues. The CDR3, as DNA: TGTGCCAGCAGCGTCGACAGCCGTGATAATTCACCCCTCCACTTT. This translates into CASSVDSRDNSPLHF. Based on the CDR3 plus reference TRBV9 and TRBJ1-6, the full variable domain is DSGVTQTPKHLITATGQRVTLRCSPRSGDLSVYWYQQSLDQGLQFLIQYYNGEERAKGNILERFSAQQFPDLHSELNLSSLELGDSALYFCASSVDSRDNSPLHFGNGTRLTVT.

The sample holds a few counts of this clonotype. This chain connects TRBV11-2 to TRBJ2-5; TRBD2 agrees at 12 bases. In germline, CDR1 is SGHAT, CDR2 FQNNGV. Trimming cost V 6 bases and J 7 bases; bases outside gene matches: 18. The CDR3 spans 18 residues. CDR3 amino acids: CASSRIGLAGGIPGTQYF. The DNA of the CDR3 is TGTGCCAGCAGTCGAATAGGGCTAGCGGGAGGGATCCCCGGGACCCAGTACTTC.

In its sample, this clonotype was seen many times. The rearrangement uses TRBV10-3 and TRBJ2-5; 8 bases align to TRBD2. V shed 10 bases, J shed 5 bases, and the junction held 6 bases outside the gene matches. CDR3 length: 12 residues. From germline, CDR1 is ENHRY and CDR2 SYGVKD. The CDR3 DNA sequence: TGTGCCACGAGCGGGAGTATGGAGACCCAGTACTTC. Its translation is CATSGSMETQYF.

This clonotype was seen many times. The J gene is TRBJ2-2, the V gene TRBV28; TRBD2 aligns across 8 bases. The CDR3 runs 16 residues. V dropped 5 bases and J dropped 4; count of bases not matched to a gene: 9. CDR1 is MDHEN, CDR2 SYDVKM, per germline. This CDR3 reads CASSMVGLGSTGELFF. CDR3 bases: TGTGCCAGCAGTATGGTGGGACTAGGGAGCACCGGGGAGCTGTTTTTT.

This clonotype was observed a few times. V gene TRBV18 combines with J gene TRBJ2-2; maybe TRBD1 (6 bases). V dropped 2 bases and J dropped 5 bases, with 9 bases sitting between them. The CDR3 spans 14 residues. The germline gives CDR1 KGHSH, CDR2 LQKENI. CDR3 nucleotide sequence: TGTGCCAGCTCACCATTCCAGGGGACCGGGGAGCTGTTTTTT. It translates to CASSPFQGTGELFF.

The rearrangement joins TRBV7-9 to TRBJ1-2; 10 bases are a match to TRBD1. The CDR3 covers 13 residues. V lost 11 bases to trimming and J lost 0 bases; unmatched junction nucleotides: 3. Germline assignment: CDR1 SEHNR and CDR2 FQNEAQ (reference sequence). DNA for the CDR3: TGTGCCGGAGGGACAGGGGCTAACTATGGCTACACCTTC. Translating gives CAGGTGANYGYTF. The whole variable domain, filled in from reference TRBV7-9 and TRBJ1-2, reads DTGVSQNPRHKITKRGQNVTFRCDPISEHNRLYWYRQTLGQGPEFLTYFQNEAQLEKSRLLSDRFSAERPKGSFSTLEIQRTEQGDSAMYLCAGGTGANYGYTFGSGTRLTVV.

On this clonotype: A read error may be the cause here, since a much bigger clone is one base away. The chain combines TRBV3-1 with TRBJ1-1; TRBD1 matches at 9 bases. V trimming: 4 bases; J trimming: 7 bases; junction bases outside the gene matches: 10. The CDR3 spans 15 residues. In germline, CDR1 is LGHDT, CDR2 YNNKEL (reference sequence). The DNA for the CDR3 is TGTGCCAGCAGCCCACCGGGACAGGGCAAGAGTGAAGCTTTCTTT. As protein: CASSPPGQGKSEAFF.